There are a few counts of the clone carrying this T cell receptor beta chain. The antigen is unknown. These data belong to a study of vaccination effects on CD4 cells after COVID-19. Having been cultured for 9 to 11 days, the cells underwent CD4+ T cell isolation. Subjects were given two BNT162b2 or mRNA-1273 vaccine doses. The CDR3 has 15 amino acids. The germline V gene encodes CDR1 SGHAT and CDR2 FQNNGV. Trimming removed 5 bases at V and 4 bases at J, with 17 bases between. The table came from immunoSEQ multiplex PCR; TCRdb's copy has only in-frame clones and leaves some out. Here the sample spans tens of thousands of clones, 70% to 75% being singletons.

The starting material was CD4+ T cells from PBMCs cultured without peptide, obtained after COVID-19 vaccination. This TCR derives from a human donor who received a COVID-19 vaccine. J is TRBJ1-2 and V is TRBV11-2; maybe TRBD1 (6 bases). The CDR3 sequence: CASSPNFQGIYGYTF. DNA for the CDR3: TGTGCCAGCAGCCCCAACTTTCAGGGGATCTATGGCTACACCTTC. Looking up the rest from reference TRBV11-2 and TRBJ1-2 gives the full variable domain: EAGVAQSPRYKIIEKRQSVAFWCNPISGHATLYWYQQILGQGPKLLIQFQNNGVVDDSQLPKDRFSAERLKGVDSTLKIQPAKLEDSAVYLCASSPNFQGIYGYTFGSGTRLTVV.